This paragraph covers one TCR beta chain sequence. The antigen is not known. The length of the CDR3 is 14 residues. The V and J ends lost 0 bases and 0 bases respectively, with 3 bases between them. Germline lookup yields CDR1 WSHSY and CDR2 SAAADI. Sequencing was performed with immunoSEQ multiplex PCR; in TCRdb, only in-frame clones are kept and a portion is missing. The table includes under 200,000 clones, 87% detected once. This entry comes from a study of T cell responses to AZD1222 COVID-19 vaccine. Regarding the study as a whole: Regions 160-218 and 743-854 held dominance among vaccine-associated CD4 TCRs, which spanned spike. The breadth and depth of Spike-specific TCRs increased once two AZD1222 doses had been given.

This material consisted of peripheral blood, taken 28 days after the second AZD1222 dose. The TCR originated in an adult who received the AZD1222 COVID-19 vaccine. The V call is TRBV10-2, the J call TRBJ1-5, with D uncertain. This CDR3 is CASSESHSNQPQHF. The CDR3 DNA reads as TGCGCCAGCAGTGAGTCACATAGCAATCAGCCCCAGCATTTT.